This TCR beta chain was obtained from a study of T-cell reconstitution after alpha-beta-depleted transplantation in children. It was with unique molecular identifiers that the TCRbeta library was prepared. TCRdb called the PCR reads again in MiXCR, with one record for every CDR3 protein. This sample has fewer than 750,000 distinct CDR3 sequences, with roughly 30% found just once. The CDR3 contains 13 residues. CDR1 and CDR2 (germline): DFQATT, SNEGSKA (reference sequence). The V end lost 4 bases, the J end lost 0 bases, and 7 bases lay between the germline ends. As concerns this clonotype: The antigen remains unidentified.

Study-level results: The origin of alpha-beta T cells about two months after transplant was reportedly several hundred expanded graft clones. Surviving recipient T cells and intrathymic progenitors accounted for some patients' high TCRbeta diversity at day 60. At one year after transplant, newly produced T cells mostly accounted for T-cell counts and diversity.

The rearrangement links TRBV20-1 to TRBJ2-1, with D possibly TRBD2 on 6 matching bases. The sequence was obtained from a boy under two years old with Wiskott-Aldrich syndrome, due to receive a stem cell transplant. The material sequenced was PBMCs, taken before TCRalphabeta/CD19-depleted stem cell transplant. The CDR3 nucleotides read TGCAGTGCTACGACTAGCTCCTACAATGAGCAGTTCTTC. Its protein is CSATTSSYNEQFF.